Following are 15 T cell receptor beta chains from one sample sequenced in a study of T cell responses to AZD1222 COVID-19 vaccine. Measured with immunoSEQ multiplex PCR; TCRdb has only the in-frame clones, and not every one. The data hold roughly 150,000 clones, with 85% to 95% observed a single time. Here the sequenced sample was peripheral blood, taken on day 0 of AZD1222 vaccination. The source is an adult in good health.

The V and J genes are TRBV12-3 or TRBV12-4 and TRBJ1-1; unclear D gene. V shed 6 bases and J shed 5 bases, with 10 bases lying between them. CDR3 length: 12 residues. The DNA for the CDR3 is TGTGCCAGCAGCCAAATGGGGACTGAAGCTTTCTTT. As protein: CASSQMGTEAFF.

V is TRBV2 and J is TRBJ1-6; unclear D gene. CDR3 length: 16 amino acids. The V end lost 0 bases, the J end lost 2 bases, and 8 bases lay between the germline ends. Germline V gene data show CDR1 as SNHLY and CDR2 as FYNNEI. The CDR3 protein is CASSEAGRTYNSPLHF. CDR3 nucleotide sequence: TGTGCCAGCAGTGAAGCGGGTCGGACCTATAATTCACCCCTCCACTTT.

The rearrangement joins TRBV30 to TRBJ1-3; D gene unclear. The germline gives CDR1 GTSNPN, CDR2 SVGIG (reference sequence). Trimming left V 3 bases short and J 0 bases short, with 6 bases between. The CDR3 loop spans 13 amino acids. The CDR3 region is CAWSLGSGNTIYF. The CDR3 nucleotides are TGTGCCTGGAGCTTGGGCTCTGGAAACACCATATATTTT.

The V call is TRBV5-1, the J call TRBJ1-1; TRBD1 might be the D (6 bases). V lost 3 bases to trimming and J lost 1 base, with 13 bases between them. Germline assignment: CDR1 SGHRS and CDR2 YFSETQ. The CDR3 runs to 15 residues. The CDR3 protein is CASSSGQKKNTEAFF. Here the CDR3 DNA reads TGCGCCAGCAGCTCCGGACAGAAGAAGAACACTGAAGCTTTCTTT.

The rearrangement joins TRBV30 to TRBJ2-6, with a possible D match to TRBD2 (6 bases). The V end was cut by 0 bases, the J end by 4 bases, with 13 bases between. The CDR3 length is 16 residues. CDR1 is GTSNPN and CDR2 is SVGIG in the germline V gene (reference sequence). CDR3 DNA sequence: TGTGCCTGGAGTGTGTCAAGGACTACCGGGGCCAACGTCCTGACTTTC. Translating gives CAWSVSRTTGANVLTF. Full variable domain (rest looked up from reference TRBV30 and TRBJ2-6): SQTIHQWPATLVQPVGSPLSLECTVEGTSNPNLYWYRQAAGRGLQLLFYSVGIGQISSEVPQNLSASRPQDRQFILSSKKLLLSDSGFYLCAWSVSRTTGANVLTFGAGSRLTVL.

The J gene is TRBJ1-6, the V gene TRBV6-5; D possibly corresponds to TRBD1 (5 bases). The germline gives CDR1 MNHEY, CDR2 SVGAGI. CDR3 length: 14 residues. Trimming stripped 1 base from V and 11 bases from J, with 12 bases between. The chain's CDR3 is CASSYFAGRAPLHF. The CDR3 bases are TGTGCCAGCAGTTACTTTGCAGGGAGGGCACCCCTCCACTTT.

This clone was recorded only once. The genes are TRBV9 and TRBJ1-2; D call uncertain. Trimming removed 0 bases at V and 5 bases at J, with 8 bases between. Germline CDR1 is SGDLS and CDR2 is YYNGEE. CDR3 length equals 13 residues. CDR3 coding DNA: TGTGCCAGCAGCGTAGACCCCGAATATGGCTACACCTTC. It encodes CASSVDPEYGYTF.

As for this clone: This sample includes further DNA sequences coding for the same CDR3. The chain employs TRBV12-3 or TRBV12-4 and TRBJ2-5, with TRBD2 as a possible D gene (6 bases). Trimming took 6 bases from V and 2 from J, leaving 10 bases between them. The CDR3 is 13 amino acids. The CDR3 loop reads CASSLSGQETQYF. CDR3 in DNA: TGTGCCAGCAGCCTTAGCGGTCAAGAGACCCAGTACTTC.

The chain is built from TRBV6-2 or TRBV6-3 and TRBJ1-2; D gene uncertain. CDR1 MNHEY and CDR2 SVGEGT come from the germline V gene. Deletions cut 3 bases from V and 8 bases from J, with 13 bases between. This CDR3 has 13 amino acids. Here the CDR3 DNA reads TGTGCCAGCAGTTATCGGGCCAGAGCCGGCTACACCTTC. Its translation: CASSYRARAGYTF.

The count of this clone is one. V usage is TRBV6-5 and J usage is TRBJ1-1, with unresolved D. The CDR3 consists of 13 residues. Germline V CDR1 and CDR2: MNHEY, SVGAGI. The V and J ends lost 6 bases and 0 bases respectively, with 8 bases between them. The CDR3 DNA sequence: TGTGCCAGCAGGGGATCCATGAACACTGAAGCTTTCTTT. Amino acid sequence: CASRGSMNTEAFF.

The rearrangement joins TRBV18 to TRBJ2-2; 10 bases are a match to TRBD1. Per germline, CDR1 KGHSH and CDR2 LQKENI. The CDR3 is 19 amino acids. Trimming cost V 0 bases and J 6 bases; bases outside gene matches: 13. CDR3 nucleotide sequence: TGTGCCAGCTCACCACCGACAGGGGGCCCGAATACGTTTGCCGGGGAGCTGTTTTTT. Translating it yields CASSPPTGGPNTFAGELFF.

This chain uses TRBV24-1 with TRBJ1-2, with 8 bases aligning to TRBD1. The CDR3 sequence is 14 residues long. The V and J ends lost 3 bases and 6 bases, in that order; junction bases with no gene match: 5. Germline V gene sequence: CDR1 KGHDR, CDR2 SFDVKD. The CDR3 bases are TGTGCCACCAGTGATACCGGACAGGGAGATGGCTACACCTTC. Protein sequence: CATSDTGQGDGYTF.

This rearrangement joins TRBV14 to TRBJ1-1; 8 nucleotides match TRBD1. The CDR3 extends over 17 amino acids. The V segment lost 6 bases and the J segment 5 bases; nucleotides outside the gene matches: 17. CDR1 and CDR2 from the germline V gene are SGHDN and FVKESK. In DNA, the CDR3 is TGTGCCAGCAGTCCGGCCCTGGGCAGGGGGCTCAGAACTGAAGCTTTCTTT. This codes for CASSPALGRGLRTEAFF.

The chain recombines TRBV27 with TRBJ1-3, with D possibly matching TRBD1 (6 bases). Germline V gives CDR1 MNHEY, CDR2 SMNVEV (reference sequence). V lost 6 bases and J 8 bases, leaving 23 bases between the germline ends. This CDR3 spans 16 amino acids. The CDR3 coding sequence is TGTGCCAGCAGCCCAAGAAGGGGGAGATGGGGGGACACCATATATTTT. It translates to CASSPRRGRWGDTIYF.

The chain carries TRBV24-1 and TRBJ1-2, with D possibly matching TRBD1 (5 bases). The CDR3 loop spans 14 amino acids. Germline CDR1 is KGHDR and CDR2 is SFDVKD. Trimming removed 0 bases at V and 3 bases at J, with 7 bases between. As DNA, the CDR3 is TGTGCCACCAGTGATTTGGGGACCCACTATGGCTACACCTTC. Amino acids: CATSDLGTHYGYTF.